These 14 T cell receptor beta chains share one sample of origin, sequenced in a study of long-term antiretroviral therapy in people with HIV. immunoSEQ v3.0 was run at survey level. The method was immunoSEQ multiplex PCR; TCRdb's version includes in-frame clones alone and lacks a portion of them. The profile shows about 21,000 clones, 88% of them singletons. The sample was unsorted PBMCs, taken 2.3 years after starting antiretroviral therapy. The source is a man aged 55 to 70 with HIV.

The V gene is TRBV7-7, the J gene TRBJ2-1; D not certain. CDR3 length: 13 residues. With 5 bases removed from V and 5 bases from J, the gap between germline ends came to 10 bases. Germline values: CDR1 SSHAT, CDR2 FNYEAQ (reference sequence). Written as DNA, the CDR3 is TGTGCCAGCAGCCAGCCCCCAGACAATGAGCAGTTCTTC. Translation gives CASSQPPDNEQFF.

The rearrangement links TRBV7-9 to TRBJ1-4; D gene unclear. This CDR3 is built from 12 residues. The germline V gene has CDR1 SEHNR and CDR2 FQNEAQ (reference sequence). V lost 1 base and J 14 bases, leaving 11 bases between the germline ends. CDR3 coding DNA: TGTGCCAGCAGCTTAGTTAATGGTGCCCTGTTTTTT. Translation gives CASSLVNGALFF.

This clone has just a few counts. The CDR3 coding sequence is TGTGCCAGCAGTAAATACGCAGAGAACAGCAATCAGCCCCAGCATTTT. It translates to CASSKYAENSNQPQHF. The genes are TRBV6-6 and TRBJ1-5; D gene unclear. The CDR3 covers 16 residues. V was cut by 5 bases and J by 1 base, with 15 bases left in between. Germline loops: CDR1 MNHNY, CDR2 SVGAGI (reference sequence).

The chain recombines TRBV2 with TRBJ2-5, with 14 bases lining up with TRBD2. Germline V gene lookup returns CDR1 SNHLY and CDR2 FYNNEI. J lost 5 bases, V lost 8 bases, and 4 bases had no gene match. The CDR3 has 14 amino acids. In nucleotides, the CDR3 is TGTGCCAGCGGGACTAGCGGGAGAGGGGAGACCCAGTACTTC. The encoded protein is CASGTSGRGETQYF.

The V and J genes are TRBV27 and TRBJ1-4; D call uncertain. Germline V CDR1 and CDR2: MNHEY, SMNVEV (reference sequence). The CDR3 length is 13 residues. V was cut by 2 bases and J by 8 bases, with 9 bases left in between. CDR3 residues: CASSLVANEKLFF. CDR3 DNA sequence: TGTGCCAGCAGTTTAGTGGCCAACGAAAAACTGTTTTTT.

Here the CDR3 DNA reads TGTGCCACCAGCAGAGCTTTAGGACCGAGCTCCTACGAGCAGTACTTC. This sequence encodes CATSRALGPSSYEQYF. The chain links TRBV15 to TRBJ2-7; no firm D call. Germline values: CDR1 LNHNV, CDR2 YYDKDF (reference sequence). The CDR3 loop spans 16 amino acids. Trimming took 1 base from V and 0 from J, leaving 13 bases between them. The full variable domain, in which reference TRBV15 and TRBJ2-7 provide the parts outside the CDR3, is DAMVIQNPRYQVTQFGKPVTLSCSQTLNHNVMYWYQQKSSQAPKLLFHYYDKDFNNEADTPDNFQSRRPNTSFCFLDIRSPGLGDTAMYLCATSRALGPSSYEQYFGPGTRLTVT.

The genes are TRBV19 and TRBJ1-2, with D possibly matching TRBD1 (6 bases). This CDR3 is 15 amino acids long. Trimming cost V 3 bases and J 4 bases, with 15 bases left between them. Looked up from germline, CDR1 is LNHDA and CDR2 is SQIVND (reference sequence). The CDR3 sequence is CASSIIQGGSYGYTF. The DNA for the CDR3 is TGTGCCAGTAGTATTATACAGGGAGGTTCCTATGGCTACACCTTC.

This chain uses TRBV2 with TRBJ1-5, with 8 positions matching TRBD1. CDR3 length: 14 amino acids. The germline CDR1 and CDR2 sequences are SNHLY and FYNNEI. V shed 6 bases and J 7 bases; nucleotides not matched to a gene: 8. The CDR3 nucleotides are TGTGCCAGCAGCTTCCAGGGGGCGGGCCAGCCCCAGCATTTT. This encodes CASSFQGAGQPQHF.

This chain joins TRBV19 and TRBJ2-7; 10 bases agree with TRBD2. Germline CDR1 LNHDA, CDR2 SQIVND (reference sequence). V lost 5 bases to trimming and J lost 2 bases; unmatched junction nucleotides: 15. CDR3 size: 18 residues. For the CDR3, the DNA is TGTGCCAGTAGTCGTCTGGGATCTACTAGCGGGGCAACCTACGAGCAGTACTTC. Its translation: CASSRLGSTSGATYEQYF.

This chain joins TRBV5-6 and TRBJ1-5; TRBD1 might be the D (6 bases). The CDR3 is made up of 15 amino acids. V was cut by 4 bases and J by 3 bases, with 14 bases left in between. Germline values: CDR1 SGHDT, CDR2 YYEEEE. CDR3 residues: CASSRGGSYNQPQHF. CDR3 nucleotide sequence: TGTGCCAGCAGCCGGGGGGGCAGTTACAATCAGCCCCAGCATTTT.

V is TRBV9 and J is TRBJ2-2; D not resolved. Germline assignment: CDR1 SGDLS and CDR2 YYNGEE. The CDR3 is 16 residues long. V shed 2 bases and J shed 2 bases, with 13 bases lying between them. CDR3 bases: TGTGCCAGCAGCGTTAATCTCGGAACAAACACCGGGGAGCTGTTTTTT. Residues: CASSVNLGTNTGELFF.

The chain combines TRBV5-1 with TRBJ2-5, with 8 bases identical to TRBD1. Per germline, CDR1 SGHRS and CDR2 YFSETQ. This CDR3 contains 14 residues. Trimming at V came to 0 bases and at J to 5 bases, leaving 3 bases not matched to a gene. CDR3 DNA: TGCGCCAGCAGCTTGGCCCCAGGGGGCGAGACCCAGTACTTC. This gives the protein CASSLAPGGETQYF.

The chain has TRBV11-3 and TRBJ2-3; D gene unclear. The CDR3 runs to 14 residues. Germline lookup yields CDR1 SGHNT and CDR2 YENEEA. V shed 1 base and J shed 2 bases, with 7 bases lying between them. This CDR3 reads CASSLARSTDTQYF. As DNA, the CDR3 is TGTGCCAGCAGCTTAGCCAGATCCACAGATACGCAGTATTTT.

J is TRBJ2-7 and V is TRBV29-1, with 12 bases that match TRBD2. The V and J ends lost 4 bases and 6 bases, in that order; junction bases with no gene match: 4. This CDR3 comprises 13 residues. Germline V lookup: CDR1 SQVTM, CDR2 ANQGSEA. The CDR3 is CSVGGLAGIEQYF. The CDR3 DNA reads TGCAGCGTTGGAGGACTAGCGGGAATCGAGCAGTACTTC.